The sequence of this TCR beta chain was determined in a study of blood T cell repertoires in COVID-19. Study background: Some COVID-19 samples were acute and others convalescent; all came from the United States, Italy and Spain. The cDNA or gDNA used as material had been derived from T cells, B-cell-depleted T cells, or PBMCs.

This clone was recorded a few times. Original analysis: Counts of nucleated cells, estimated from reference gene primer amplification, were obtained. This table comes from immunoSEQ multiplex PCR, and its TCRdb copy is limited to in-frame clones, with some not included. V and J calls and clone size are those listed in that table; D and trimming were worked out from the DNA. The profile shows fewer than 100,000 clones, around 75% of them singletons. This CDR3 comprises 15 residues. CDR1 GTSNPN and CDR2 SVGIG come from the germline V gene (reference sequence). The ends lost 2 bases at V and 3 bases at J; junction bases unmatched: 4.

The genes are TRBV30 and TRBJ2-1; 10 bases line up with TRBD2. The source of this sequence is a man between 65 and 85 years old with acute or convalescent COVID-19. What was sequenced was peripheral blood. The CDR3 region is CAWSPSGGRYNEQFF. CDR3 coding DNA: TGTGCCTGGAGTCCTAGCGGGGGACGCTACAATGAGCAGTTCTTC.